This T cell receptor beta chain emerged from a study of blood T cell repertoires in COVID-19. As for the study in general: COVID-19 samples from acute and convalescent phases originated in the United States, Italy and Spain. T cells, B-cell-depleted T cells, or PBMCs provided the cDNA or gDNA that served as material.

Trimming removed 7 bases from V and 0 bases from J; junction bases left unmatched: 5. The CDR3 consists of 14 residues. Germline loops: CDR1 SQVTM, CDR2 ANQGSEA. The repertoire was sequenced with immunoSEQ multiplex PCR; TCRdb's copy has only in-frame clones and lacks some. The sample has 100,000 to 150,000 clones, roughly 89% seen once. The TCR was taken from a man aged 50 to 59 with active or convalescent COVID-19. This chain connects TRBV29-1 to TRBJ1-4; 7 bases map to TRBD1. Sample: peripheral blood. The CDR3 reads CSADRLTTNEKLFF. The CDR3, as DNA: TGCAGCGCGGACAGGCTCACAACTAATGAAAAACTGTTTTTT.